A selection of T cell receptor beta chains follows, all from one sample in a study of T cell changes during pregnancy in multiple sclerosis. Sequencing was performed with immunoSEQ multiplex PCR; in TCRdb, only in-frame clones are kept and a portion is missing. The sample shows some 50,000 clones, 80% to 95% of them seen only once. Sequencing used peripheral blood, obtained after pregnancy. These receptors all come from a female donor with multiple sclerosis, enrolled in a pregnancy study. The CDR3 runs from the conserved cysteine through the conserved F or W. The order of the fields is J gene, V gene, CDR3 protein.

J gene: TRBJ1-1
V gene: TRBV6-6
CDR3 protein: CATWTGGNTEAFF

J gene: TRBJ2-3
V gene: TRBV7-9
CDR3 protein: CASSFYGVPDTQYF

J gene: TRBJ1-1
V gene: TRBV11-2
CDR3 protein: CASTPAQSTEAFF

J gene: TRBJ1-5
V gene: TRBV10-3
CDR3 protein: CAISMRQSEAQHF

J gene: TRBJ2-2
V gene: TRBV12-5
CDR3 protein: CASGPGQGTGELFF

J gene: TRBJ2-1
V gene: TRBV18
CDR3 protein: CASSSQGALREQFF

J gene: TRBJ1-2
V gene: TRBV9
CDR3 protein: CASSVSPGTDNYGYTF

J gene: TRBJ2-7
V gene: TRBV18
CDR3 protein: CASSRDTTYEQYF

J gene: TRBJ2-2
V gene: TRBV10-3
CDR3 protein: CAISESDSTGELFF

J gene: TRBJ1-1
V gene: TRBV2
CDR3 protein: CASGGEVMNTEAFF

J gene: TRBJ1-2
V gene: TRBV6-1
CDR3 protein: CASSETGSSGYTF

J gene: TRBJ2-1
V gene: TRBV5-5
CDR3 protein: CASFRGVSYNEQFF

J gene: TRBJ1-2
V gene: TRBV6-1
CDR3 protein: CASSAIQGYGYTF

J gene: TRBJ2-1
V gene: TRBV9
CDR3 protein: CASSVGLASYNEQFF

J gene: TRBJ2-5
V gene: TRBV27
CDR3 protein: CASSSTGGGFETQYF

J gene: TRBJ1-2
V gene: TRBV5-6
CDR3 protein: CASSLGQVNYGYTF

J gene: TRBJ2-7
V gene: TRBV27
CDR3 protein: CASSSPILAGVGEQYF

J gene: TRBJ1-3
V gene: TRBV9
CDR3 protein: CASSALSGGSGNTIYF

J gene: TRBJ1-4
V gene: TRBV5-4
CDR3 protein: CASSLGGNNEKLFF

J gene: TRBJ2-3
V gene: TRBV7-6
CDR3 protein: CASSLARTDTQYF

J gene: TRBJ1-2
V gene: TRBV29-1
CDR3 protein: CSVEARGRGSYGYTF

J gene: TRBJ1-3
V gene: TRBV6-5
CDR3 protein: CASRGQPAGNTIYF

J gene: TRBJ2-5
V gene: TRBV5-4
CDR3 protein: CASSFPSAELGETQYF

J gene: TRBJ1-3
V gene: TRBV18
CDR3 protein: CASSPYRDSGNTIYF

J gene: TRBJ2-3
V gene: TRBV6-5
CDR3 protein: CASSFGGADTQYF

J gene: TRBJ1-2
V gene: TRBV21-1
CDR3 protein: CALWTALYGYTF

J gene: TRBJ1-1
V gene: TRBV12-5
CDR3 protein: CASGLVLRQNTEAFF

J gene: TRBJ2-7
V gene: TRBV19
CDR3 protein: CASSTRTVTYEQYF

J gene: TRBJ1-5
V gene: TRBV2
CDR3 protein: CASSPQGTGVNQPQHF

J gene: TRBJ2-7
V gene: TRBV7-2
CDR3 protein: CASSPGGTGSYEQYF

J gene: TRBJ2-2
V gene: TRBV9
CDR3 protein: CASSVRGGNTGELFF

J gene: TRBJ2-1
V gene: TRBV9
CDR3 protein: CASSVGGGGHNEQFF

J gene: TRBJ1-1
V gene: TRBV6-1
CDR3 protein: CASSEGEGRGPTEAFF

J gene: TRBJ1-1
V gene: TRBV9
CDR3 protein: CASSVQTEAFF

J gene: TRBJ1-4
V gene: TRBV15
CDR3 protein: CATSRGGTGEIEKLFF

J gene: TRBJ1-1
V gene: TRBV6-1
CDR3 protein: CASGWGPGTEAFF

J gene: TRBJ2-5
V gene: TRBV7-9
CDR3 protein: CASSPQAGDETQYF

J gene: TRBJ2-7
V gene: TRBV19
CDR3 protein: CASSYRTGDEQYF

J gene: TRBJ1-1
V gene: TRBV7-2
CDR3 protein: CASSLVGTGSLNTEAFF

J gene: TRBJ2-4
V gene: TRBV18
CDR3 protein: CASSSQGPTGGTKNIQYF

J gene: TRBJ1-4
V gene: TRBV4-2
CDR3 protein: CASSQESGTGNEKLFF